This TCR beta chain was recorded in a study of CD8 T cells in Susac syndrome. The study's findings and limits: The study's TCR sequencing and HLA analysis drew on a certain number of individuals. That number was acknowledged as relatively small.

Random hexamers primed reverse transcription of about 0.45 to 1 ug RNA. MiXCR was run by TCRdb on the immunoSEQ multiplex PCR reads, yielding one entry per CDR3 protein. The sample includes some 150,000 distinct CDR3 sequences, approximately 96% of them seen just once. The CDR3 runs to 15 residues. The germline V gene has CDR1 SEHNR and CDR2 FQNEAQ (reference sequence). V was clipped by 0 bases and J by 6 bases, with 12 bases between them. Negative isolation was used for CD8+ and CD4+ T cells, and FACS enrichment was applied to TEMRA cells. On this clonotype itself: Its specificity is unknown.

The sequence was obtained from a human donor with multiple sclerosis. The material sequenced was CD8+ T cells from PBMCs. The chain couples TRBV7-9 to TRBJ2-1; possibly TRBD1 for D (5 bases). CDR3 coding DNA: TGTGCCAGCAGCTTAGCGTCGGCCAGGGCCAATGAGCAGTTCTTC. Its translation is CASSLASARANEQFF.